This T cell receptor beta chain originates from a study of CD8 T cells in ankylosing spondylitis. Study results and limitations: Characteristic, it appeared, of ankylosing spondylitis blood was a TCR beta motif of about eight highly homologous variants. Significantly higher representation of disease-linked clones was reported for matched ankylosing spondylitis synovial fluid. Previous work reported some of these motif variants in the synovial fluid and blood of reactive arthritis.

Making the TCR beta libraries involved quantitative 5'-RACE with molecular barcodes. In TCRdb, the 5' RACE reads were re-called with MiXCR into one record per CDR3 protein. The sample lists approximately 200,000 distinct CDR3 sequences; about an eighth were seen once. Concerning this clonotype: Antigen specificity is unknown.

From germline, CDR1 is SEHNR and CDR2 FQNEAQ (reference sequence). The CDR3 spans 16 residues. V lost 0 bases to trimming and J lost 4 bases, with 13 bases between them. The sample consisted of blood, either unsorted or a sorted T cell fraction (not recorded which). The rearrangement uses TRBV7-9 and TRBJ2-1; D is uncertain. This TCR was sampled from a female donor with ankylosing spondylitis or in good health (not recorded which). The CDR3 bases are TGTGCCAGCAGCTTAGCGGGCGGTGGAGATTACAATGAGCAGTTCTTC. Residues: CASSLAGGGDYNEQFF. Full variable domain (remainder filled in from reference TRBV7-9 and TRBJ2-1): DTGVSQNPRHKITKRGQNVTFRCDPISEHNRLYWYRQTLGQGPEFLTYFQNEAQLEKSRLLSDRFSAERPKGSFSTLEIQRTEQGDSAMYLCASSLAGGGDYNEQFFGPGTRLTVL.